This TCR beta chain was observed in a study of T-cell memory formation after mild COVID-19. One entry per CDR3 protein, called by TCRdb with MiXCR from the 5' RACE reads. The data show about 350,000 distinct CDR3 sequences, 20% to 25% seen once. The sample holds a few counts of this clonotype. The clonotype comes from a man younger than 35 who had mild COVID-19 (a few samples of this study predate the infection). Cell type and time point are not known. Source material: PBMCs or a T cell subset sorted from them (not recorded which).

The CDR3: CATRQPFTDTQYF. In DNA, the CDR3 is TGTGCCACCCGACAGCCGTTCACAGATACGCAGTATTTT. V usage is TRBV10-3 and J usage is TRBJ2-3, with a weak D call TRBD1 (5 bases). Germline lookup yields CDR1 ENHRY and CDR2 SYGVKD. There are 13 residues in the CDR3. Trimming pared 10 bases from V and 2 bases from J, leaving 13 bases between.